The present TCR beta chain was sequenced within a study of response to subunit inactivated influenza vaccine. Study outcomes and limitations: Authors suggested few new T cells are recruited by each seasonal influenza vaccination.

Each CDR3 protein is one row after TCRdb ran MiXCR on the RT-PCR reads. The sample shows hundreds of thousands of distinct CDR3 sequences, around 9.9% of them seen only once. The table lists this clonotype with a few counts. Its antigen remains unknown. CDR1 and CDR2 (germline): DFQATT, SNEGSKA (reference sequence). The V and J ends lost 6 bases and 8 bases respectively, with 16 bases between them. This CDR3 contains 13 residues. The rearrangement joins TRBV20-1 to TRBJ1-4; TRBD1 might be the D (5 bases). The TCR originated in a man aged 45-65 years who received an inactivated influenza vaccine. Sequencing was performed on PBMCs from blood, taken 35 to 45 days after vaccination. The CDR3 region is CSARPGLGEKLFF. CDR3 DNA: TGCAGTGCACGACCGGGACTAGGGGAAAAACTGTTTTTT.